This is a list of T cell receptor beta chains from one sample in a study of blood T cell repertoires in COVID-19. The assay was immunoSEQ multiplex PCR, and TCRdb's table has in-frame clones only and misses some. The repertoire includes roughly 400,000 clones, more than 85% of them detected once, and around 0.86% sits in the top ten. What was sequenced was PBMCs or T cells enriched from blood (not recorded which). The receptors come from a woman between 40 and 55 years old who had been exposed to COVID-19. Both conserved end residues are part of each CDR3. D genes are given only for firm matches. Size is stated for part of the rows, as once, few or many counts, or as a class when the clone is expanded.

CASSKNINTEAFF	TGTGCCAGCAGTAAGAACATTAACACTGAAGCTTTCTTT	-	TRBV6-5	once	TRBJ1-1	13
CASRPTQGTEAFF	TGTGCCAGCAGGCCGACGCAGGGCACTGAAGCTTTCTTT	-	TRBV12-3/TRBV12-4	-	TRBJ1-1	13
CAISTGGAGGNQPQHF	TGTGCCATCAGTACAGGGGGCGCAGGGGGCAATCAGCCCCAGCATTTT	TRBD1	TRBV10-3	-	TRBJ1-5	16
CASSTGGVTGKNTEAFF	TGTGCCAGCTCCACTGGTGGGGTAACGGGAAAAAACACTGAAGCTTTCTTT	-	TRBV18	few	TRBJ1-1	17
CASSYGGQQETQYF	TGTGCCAGCAGTTATGGGGGACAGCAAGAGACCCAGTACTTC	TRBD1	TRBV6-6	-	TRBJ2-5	14
CAVMTGYTGELFF	TGTGCCGTAATGACAGGGTACACCGGGGAGCTGTTTTTT	TRBD1	TRBV7-2	-	TRBJ2-2	13
CASSLKPGDEQYF	TGTGCCAGCTCACTAAAGCCGGGGGACGAGCAGTACTTC	-	TRBV18	-	TRBJ2-7	13
CASSLGATPVVWPQHF	TGTGCCAGCAGCTTAGGGGCAACCCCGGTTGTGTGGCCCCAGCATTTT	-	TRBV7-8	-	TRBJ1-5	16
CASSRTGTGTGELFF	TGTGCCAGCAGCCGGACCGGGACAGGGACGGGGGAGCTGTTTTTT	TRBD1	TRBV7-9	-	TRBJ2-2	15
CASSSSGTIEQYF	TGTGCCAGCAGCTCATCCGGGACAATCGAGCAGTACTTC	-	TRBV7-8	-	TRBJ2-7	13
CASSATGESSPLHF	TGTGCCAGCAGTGCGACAGGGGAGAGTTCACCCCTCCACTTT	TRBD1	TRBV28	-	TRBJ1-6	14
CASSPGTEAFF	TGTGCCAGTAGTCCCGGGACAGAAGCTTTCTTT	-	TRBV19	-	TRBJ1-1	11
CASSPVGALPGSYNEQFF	TGTGCCAGCAGCCCGGTGGGGGCTTTACCGGGGTCCTACAATGAGCAGTTCTTC	-	TRBV7-9	once	TRBJ2-1	18
CASRTPSSGANVLTF	TGTGCCAGCAGGACCCCTAGCTCTGGGGCCAACGTCCTGACTTTC	-	TRBV27	-	TRBJ2-6	15
CASSVISPDRGLGYTF	TGTGCCAGCAGCGTAATATCCCCGGACAGGGGGCTTGGCTACACCTTC	TRBD1	TRBV9	-	TRBJ1-2	16
CASSSYITSLNTGELFF	TGTGCCAGCAGCTCCTATATTACTAGCTTGAACACCGGGGAGCTGTTTTTT	-	TRBV7-9	once	TRBJ2-2	17
CASRGTGENTGELFF	TGTGCCAGCAGGGGGACAGGGGAGAACACCGGGGAGCTGTTTTTT	TRBD1	TRBV6-5	-	TRBJ2-2	15
CASSQGTGVGTQFF	TGTGCCAGCAGCCAAGGGACAGGGGTCGGGACGCAGTTCTTC	TRBD1	TRBV14	-	TRBJ2-1	14
CASSRLGTGGLNTEAFF	TGTGCCAGCAGCCGCCTTGGGACAGGGGGTTTGAACACTGAAGCTTTCTTT	TRBD1	TRBV11-2	-	TRBJ1-1	17
CASSPYPRRDTEAFF	TGTGCCAGTAGTCCCTATCCCCGCAGGGACACTGAAGCTTTCTTT	-	TRBV19	-	TRBJ1-1	15
CASSLGAEQYF	TGTGCCAGCAGTTTGGGGGCCGAGCAGTACTTC	-	TRBV27	few	TRBJ2-7	11
CAWSVGLQETQYF	TGTGCCTGGAGTGTTGGCCTTCAAGAGACCCAGTACTTC	-	TRBV30	-	TRBJ2-5	13
CASSINGGGRAHNEQFF	TGTGCCAGTAGTATAAATGGTGGGGGCAGGGCTCACAATGAGCAGTTCTTC	-	TRBV19	-	TRBJ2-1	17
CAGQGAANEKLFF	TGTGCGGGACAGGGGGCGGCTAATGAAAAACTGTTTTTT	TRBD1	TRBV6-1	-	TRBJ1-4	13
CASSRGDRGDEKLFF	TGTGCCAGCAGCCGAGGTGACAGGGGCGATGAAAAACTGTTTTTT	TRBD1	TRBV7-9	-	TRBJ1-4	15
CASSQTDKGGSNYGYTF	TGTGCCAGCAGCCAGACGGATAAGGGAGGGTCTAACTATGGCTACACCTTC	-	TRBV16	-	TRBJ1-2	17
CASMAGGGAGELFF	TGTGCCAGTATGGCTGGGGGAGGTGCCGGGGAGCTGTTTTTT	-	TRBV19	-	TRBJ2-2	14
CASSSSPTGNTGELFF	TGCGCCAGCAGTTCTAGCCCGACAGGGAACACCGGGGAGCTGTTTTTT	-	TRBV10-2	-	TRBJ2-2	16
CASRFVGQIYGYTF	TGTGCCAGCAGGTTCGTGGGCCAGATCTATGGCTACACCTTC	-	TRBV5-4	-	TRBJ1-2	14
CASSPTLLISGANVLTF	TGTGCCAGCAGTCCTACCCTTTTAATATCTGGGGCCAACGTCCTGACTTTC	-	TRBV27	-	TRBJ2-6	17
CASRRNRGDYEQYF	TGTGCCAGTAGGAGGAACAGGGGGGACTACGAGCAGTACTTC	TRBD1	TRBV19	few	TRBJ2-7	14
CASSSSTRRSYEQYF	TGTGCCAGCAGCTCATCGACTAGGAGGTCCTACGAGCAGTACTTC	-	TRBV11-3	-	TRBJ2-7	15
CATSEIDRAHGGEKLFF	TGTGCCACCAGTGAGATCGACAGGGCCCACGGAGGTGAAAAACTGTTTTTT	TRBD1	TRBV24-1	-	TRBJ1-4	17
CASSGLAGGRSYEQYF	TGTGCCAGCAGTGGACTAGCGGGAGGGCGAAGTTACGAGCAGTACTTC	TRBD2	TRBV27	-	TRBJ2-7	16
CASSDQGRVSSGNTIYF	TGTGCCAGTAGCGACCAGGGGAGGGTCAGCTCTGGAAACACCATATATTTT	-	TRBV19	-	TRBJ1-3	17